The 8 T cell receptor beta chains in this list originate from one sample, sequenced in a study of T-cell memory formation after mild COVID-19. MiXCR, applied by TCRdb to the 5' RACE reads, yields one record per CDR3 protein. The sample has over 120,000 distinct CDR3 sequences, 15% to 20% seen once. Input material: PBMCs or a T cell subset sorted from them (not recorded which). The receptors were sampled from an adult woman who had mild COVID-19 (a few samples of this study predate the infection). Cell type and time point are not known.

This clonotype has just a few counts. This chain connects TRBV11-3 to TRBJ2-3; maybe TRBD2 (6 bases). This CDR3 has 14 amino acids. Germline assignment: CDR1 SGHNT and CDR2 YENEEA. V gave up 4 bases and J gave up 0 bases, with 8 bases separating them. The chain's CDR3 is CASSSRDSTDTQYF. CDR3 DNA sequence: TGTGCCAGCAGCTCGCGGGACAGCACAGATACGCAGTATTTT.

The CDR3 DNA is TGTGCCAGCAGTTTACGGGGGAGGGCCGCCAATGAGCAGTTCTTC. Its protein is CASSLRGRAANEQFF. The chain uses TRBV12-3 or TRBV12-4 and TRBJ2-1, with 7 bases identical to TRBD2. V lost 2 bases, J lost 6 bases, and 7 bases stayed unmatched. The CDR3 contains 15 residues.

This chain uses TRBV12-3 or TRBV12-4 with TRBJ2-7; 9 bases are shared with TRBD2. Unmatched junction bases numbered 6, after V lost 6 bases and J lost 3 bases. This CDR3 comprises 14 residues. CDR3 sequence (DNA): TGTGCCAGCAGCCGACTAGCGGCGCTCTACGAGCAGTACTTC. Translating it yields CASSRLAALYEQYF.

This chain connects TRBV19 to TRBJ2-1; possible D gene TRBD2, 6 bases. Deletions cut 1 base from V and 0 bases from J, with 10 bases between. The CDR3 runs 16 residues. Germline loops: CDR1 LNHDA, CDR2 SQIVND (reference sequence). CDR3 loop: CASSIVRTISYNEQFF. The CDR3 DNA sequence: TGTGCCAGTAGTATAGTTCGGACTATCTCCTACAATGAGCAGTTCTTC.

In its sample, this clonotype was seen a few times. The chain employs TRBV9 and TRBJ2-7; D possibly corresponds to TRBD2 (5 bases). Trimming left V 0 bases short and J 2 bases short, with 12 bases between. The CDR3 sequence is 15 residues long. Germline V CDR1 and CDR2: SGDLS, YYNGEE. This chain's CDR3 is CASSVDIRRPYEQYF. The CDR3 coding sequence is TGTGCCAGCAGCGTAGATATCAGGAGGCCCTACGAGCAGTACTTC.

The gene calls are TRBV2 and TRBJ2-7, with a weak D call TRBD2 (5 bases). Germline V lookup: CDR1 SNHLY, CDR2 FYNNEI. Trimming left V 7 bases short and J 0 bases short, with 7 bases between. This CDR3 is 12 amino acids long. This chain's CDR3 is CASTRDSYEQYF. The CDR3 nucleotides are TGTGCCAGCACCCGGGACTCCTACGAGCAGTACTTC.

This clonotype was found a few times. The V gene is TRBV4-3, the J gene TRBJ2-3; 9 bases fit TRBD2. The CDR3 has 16 amino acids. Germline assignment: CDR1 LGHNA and CDR2 YSLEER. The V gene end was trimmed by 11 bases and the J gene end by 2 bases; junction bases not matched to a gene: 14. The CDR3, as DNA: TGCGCCTCAATCGGGCAGCTAGCGGGACCCACAGATACGCAGTATTTT. Its protein is CASIGQLAGPTDTQYF.

The V gene is TRBV6-2 or TRBV6-3, the J gene TRBJ2-7, with 10 bases aligning to TRBD2. CDR1 and CDR2 (germline): MNHEY, SVGEGT. Trimming took 5 bases from V and 5 from J; bases not matched to a gene: 9. The CDR3 spans 15 residues. This chain's CDR3 is CASSNSGGAVHEQYF. As DNA, the CDR3 is TGTGCCAGCAGTAACAGCGGGGGGGCCGTCCACGAGCAGTACTTC.